This T cell receptor (beta chain) was profiled in a study of T cell responses to AZD1222 COVID-19 vaccine. Produced via immunoSEQ multiplex PCR; TCRdb's table is partial and in-frame only. Among over 70,000 clones listed, 60% to 85% were seen once. Study results and limitations: Targets within unmutated variant regions were reportedly found for nearly half of spike-specific TCRs.

Per germline, CDR1 SGHRS and CDR2 YFSETQ. CDR3 length: 15 residues. The V gene end was trimmed by 7 bases and the J gene end by 4 bases; junction bases not matched to a gene: 11. Of note for this clone: As yet, its antigen is unknown.

Sequenced material: peripheral blood, taken 28 days after the second dose of the MenACWY control vaccine. The chain couples TRBV5-1 to TRBJ2-3; TRBD2 matches 8 bases. The TCR was taken from an adult who received the MenACWY meningococcal vaccine as a control. The CDR3 protein is CASASLAGGADTQYF. The CDR3 DNA is TGCGCCAGCGCTTCCCTGGCGGGAGGCGCAGATACGCAGTATTTT.